This is a list of T cell receptor beta chains from one sample in a study of blood T cell repertoires in COVID-19. Profiling relied on immunoSEQ multiplex PCR, and the TCRdb table lists in-frame clones only, not all of them. Of around 190,000 clones listed, 80% to 90% were seen once; the top ten hold under 9.5%. Sequenced sample: peripheral blood. The receptors derive from a man between 50 and 59 years old with active or convalescent COVID-19. Each CDR3 is given with its conserved first and last residue. A D gene is named only where the DNA matches it firmly. A row's size may be missing; if present it is once, few, many or a size class.

abundance: -; len: 15; d_gene: -; j_gene: TRBJ1-2; v_gene: TRBV3-1/TRBV3-2; CDR3nt: TGTGCCAGCAGCCAAGATCACCAGGGGTTTCGGGGCTACACCTTC; CDR3aa: CASSQDHQGFRGYTF
abundance: -; len: 15; d_gene: TRBD1; j_gene: TRBJ1-5; v_gene: TRBV27; CDR3nt: TGTGCCAGCAGTTTTCAGGGGGATAGCAATCAGCCCCAGCATTTT; CDR3aa: CASSFQGDSNQPQHF
abundance: -; len: 17; d_gene: TRBD1; j_gene: TRBJ2-3; v_gene: TRBV4-3; CDR3nt: TGCGCCAGCAGCCAGGCGACAGGGTCGCTAAACACAGATACGCAGTATTTT; CDR3aa: CASSQATGSLNTDTQYF
abundance: few; len: 14; d_gene: -; j_gene: TRBJ2-2; v_gene: TRBV7-9; CDR3nt: TGTGCCAGCAGCTCGGGGGAGAACACCGGGGAGCTGTTTTTT; CDR3aa: CASSSGENTGELFF
abundance: -; len: 13; d_gene: -; j_gene: TRBJ2-1; v_gene: TRBV5-1; CDR3nt: TGCGCCAGCAGCCCCATCGAGGGCAATGAGCAGTTCTTC; CDR3aa: CASSPIEGNEQFF
abundance: -; len: 12; d_gene: -; j_gene: TRBJ2-7; v_gene: TRBV2; CDR3nt: TGTGCCAGCAGCGCGGAGATCTACGAGCAGTACTTC; CDR3aa: CASSAEIYEQYF
abundance: -; len: 14; d_gene: -; j_gene: TRBJ1-2; v_gene: TRBV16; CDR3nt: TGTGCCAGCAGCCAGATTGGGCAGACCTATGGCTACACCTTC; CDR3aa: CASSQIGQTYGYTF
abundance: -; len: 11; d_gene: -; j_gene: TRBJ2-4; v_gene: TRBV19; CDR3nt: TGTGCCACAGGGTACAAAAACATTCAGTACTTC; CDR3aa: CATGYKNIQYF
abundance: -; len: 12; d_gene: -; j_gene: TRBJ2-5; v_gene: TRBV9; CDR3nt: TGTGCCAGCGGGCACCTCCAAGAGACCCAGTACTTC; CDR3aa: CASGHLQETQYF
abundance: few; len: 16; d_gene: -; j_gene: TRBJ2-5; v_gene: TRBV21-1; CDR3nt: TGTGCCAGCAGCAATCCCGGACAGTTGAAGATGGAGACCCAGTACTTC; CDR3aa: CASSNPGQLKMETQYF
abundance: -; len: 17; d_gene: -; j_gene: TRBJ1-2; v_gene: TRBV30; CDR3nt: TGTGCCTGGAGTGTACCACCCGGTTGGGGGCAGAACTATGGCTACACCTTC; CDR3aa: CAWSVPPGWGQNYGYTF
abundance: -; len: 10; d_gene: -; j_gene: TRBJ1-1; v_gene: TRBV20-1; CDR3nt: TGCAGTGTAGGGAGGAGGGAAGCTTTCTTT; CDR3aa: CSVGRREAFF
abundance: -; len: 12; d_gene: TRBD2; j_gene: TRBJ2-1; v_gene: TRBV29-1; CDR3nt: TGCAGCGTTGATCGGGGGGGCAATGAGCAGTTCTTC; CDR3aa: CSVDRGGNEQFF
abundance: -; len: 16; d_gene: TRBD2; j_gene: TRBJ2-1; v_gene: TRBV7-2; CDR3nt: TGTGCCAGCAGCTCTAGGGGGGCTAGCGGGTACAATGAGCAGTTCTTC; CDR3aa: CASSSRGASGYNEQFF
abundance: -; len: 14; d_gene: -; j_gene: TRBJ2-5; v_gene: TRBV5-6; CDR3nt: TGTGCCAGCAGCTCCAGGGGTGCCCAAGAGACCCAGTACTTC; CDR3aa: CASSSRGAQETQYF